These 17 T cell receptor beta chains originate from one sample sequenced in a study of cytomegalovirus exposure and HLA in healthy donors. The PCR made use of 60 Vbeta and 13 Jbeta primers. Assay used: immunoSEQ multiplex PCR; TCRdb lists only in-frame clones, some missing. Among 150,000 to 200,000 clones, approximately 82% were seen once, and the ten largest hold 1.5%. Sequencing was carried out using PBMCs. The source is a male donor in good health and CMV-seronegative.

J is TRBJ2-7 and V is TRBV6-1; 9 bases map to TRBD1. CDR3 length: 14 amino acids. Germline CDR1 is MNHNS and CDR2 is SASEGT. With V trimmed by 4 bases and J by 5 bases, 6 bases remained unmatched. CDR3 residues: CASSVGGTGNEQYF. As DNA, the CDR3 is TGTGCCAGCAGTGTGGGCGGGACAGGGAACGAGCAGTACTTC.

The gene calls are TRBV4-3 and TRBJ2-3; D is unclear. The CDR3 has 17 amino acids. Between the trimmed V and J ends, which lost 0 bases and 1 base, there was a span of 14 bases. CDR1 and CDR2 from the germline V gene are LGHNA and YSLEER. The CDR3 loop is CASSQDIVGARTDTQYF. Written as DNA, the CDR3 is TGCGCCAGCAGCCAAGATATCGTGGGCGCCCGCACAGATACGCAGTATTTT.

The CDR3 DNA follows: TGTGCCAGCACCTCCCAGTCGCGGGGGACCGGGGAGCTGTTTTTT. Translating gives CASTSQSRGTGELFF. This sequence joins TRBV5-4 and TRBJ2-2; 7 bases map to TRBD2. This CDR3 has 15 residues. Germline CDR1 is SGHNT and CDR2 is YYREEE (reference sequence). The V gene end was trimmed by 6 bases and the J gene end by 5 bases; junction bases not matched to a gene: 10.

This clone was counted a few times. The chain carries TRBV5-6 and TRBJ1-1, with 9 bases identical to TRBD1. Germline CDR1 reads SGHDT; CDR2 reads YYEEEE. Germline trimming cut 5 bases from V and 11 bases from J; bases unmatched to any gene: 4. This CDR3 comprises 11 residues. In DNA form, the CDR3 reads TGTGCCAGCAGTCAGGGGACAGGGGCTTTCTTT. This sequence encodes CASSQGTGAFF.

The chain couples TRBV10-3 to TRBJ2-3, with 8 bases identical to TRBD2. This CDR3 is 15 amino acids long. V was clipped by 6 bases and J by 1 base; unmatched bases: 6. Germline-derived CDR1 and CDR2 are ENHRY and SYGVKD. The CDR3 bases are TGTGCCATCAGAACTAGCGGCGGGGGCACAGATACGCAGTATTTT. Amino acids: CAIRTSGGGTDTQYF.

The chain joins TRBV29-1 to TRBJ2-7; 11 bases align to TRBD2. Germline CDR1 reads SQVTM; CDR2 reads ANQGSEA. This CDR3 region has 12 residues. With V trimmed by 7 bases and J by 3 bases, 2 bases remained unmatched. This chain's CDR3 is CSAGLADYEQYF. The DNA for the CDR3 is TGCAGCGCGGGACTAGCGGACTACGAGCAGTACTTC.

DNA for the CDR3: TGTGCCAGCAGGAAAAGCGGGGGGAGGACAGATACGCAGTATTTT. The encoded protein is CASRKSGGRTDTQYF. The chain carries TRBV6-5 and TRBJ2-3, with 9 bases fitting TRBD2. The CDR3 contains 15 residues. Germline CDR1 reads MNHEY; CDR2 reads SVGAGI. V lost 6 bases and J lost 3; bases outside the gene matches: 7.

The chain employs TRBV2 and TRBJ2-7, with TRBD2 as a possible D gene (5 bases). This CDR3 spans 11 amino acids. Germline V gene sequence: CDR1 SNHLY, CDR2 FYNNEI. Trimming took off 2 bases at V and 7 bases at J, with 6 bases between the two ends. As DNA, the CDR3 is TGTGCCAGCAGTGAAACGGGGGAGCAGTACTTC. This codes for CASSETGEQYF.

This chain connects TRBV28 to TRBJ1-2; D is possibly TRBD1 (5 bases). Germline-derived CDR1 and CDR2 are MDHEN and SYDVKM. This CDR3 is built from 14 residues. Trimming removed 3 bases from V and 8 bases from J, with 16 bases in between. The chain's CDR3 is CASSFSGKKGGYTF. The CDR3 DNA is TGTGCCAGCAGTTTTTCAGGGAAGAAGGGCGGCTACACCTTC.

Comment on this clone: The sample has other DNA sequences that encode this CDR3 too. The gene calls are TRBV14 and TRBJ2-7, with 8 bases matching TRBD1. The CDR3 spans 13 residues. Losses at the gene ends were 3 bases for V and 2 bases for J; bases not matched to a gene: 0. The germline V gene has CDR1 SGHDN and CDR2 FVKESK. The CDR3 bases are TGTGCCAGCAGCCAGACAGGGGCCTACGAGCAGTACTTC. Amino acid sequence: CASSQTGAYEQYF.

The chain recombines TRBV6-7 with TRBJ2-3; TRBD1 is a possible D gene (6 bases). TRBV6-7 is marked as an open reading frame, function uncertain. Trimming took 6 bases from V and 9 from J, leaving 22 bases between them. The CDR3 spans 15 residues. The CDR3 reads CASRVRTDPFDTQYF. The CDR3 bases are TGTGCCAGCAGGGTGCGGACAGACCCGTTTGACACGCAGTATTTT.

The J gene is TRBJ2-3, the V gene TRBV27; TRBD2 is a possible D gene (5 bases). The ends were cut back, 2 bases at V and 7 bases at J, with 13 bases in the middle. Germline lookup yields CDR1 MNHEY and CDR2 SMNVEV (reference sequence). CDR3 size: 14 residues. The CDR3 DNA is TGTGCCAGCAGTTTAACGAGGGCTATGTATACGCAGTATTTT. Amino acids: CASSLTRAMYTQYF.

This clone was found a few times. The chain recombines TRBV7-9 with TRBJ1-4, with D possibly being TRBD1 (6 bases). The CDR3 has 14 amino acids. Germline V gives CDR1 SEHNR, CDR2 FQNEAQ (reference sequence). Trimming removed 4 bases from V and 14 bases from J, with 20 bases in between. CDR3 region: CASSSTEGGGSLFF. The CDR3 nucleotides are TGTGCCAGCAGCTCAACGGAGGGGGGGGGTAGCCTGTTTTTT.

The V and J genes are TRBV21-1 and TRBJ2-5; the table gives TRBD2 as D, unverified against the DNA. With the DNA end fitting TRBJ2-7 better, the J assignment may be wrong. TRBV21-1 is an annotated pseudogene. This CDR3 is 15 amino acids long. This CDR3 is CASSNFSGERDEQYF. CDR3 bases: TGTGCCAGCAGCAACTTTAGCGGGGAGAGGGACGAGCAGTACTTC.

The rearrangement links TRBV6-5 to TRBJ2-7, with D possibly TRBD2 on 5 matching bases. Trimming took 6 bases from V and 3 from J, leaving 12 bases between them. The CDR3 consists of 13 residues. From germline, CDR1 is MNHEY and CDR2 SVGAGI. The CDR3 region has the DNA TGTGCCAGCAGCTTTGGACTCAGCTACGAGCAGTACTTC. Protein sequence: CASSFGLSYEQYF.

The gene calls are TRBV10-1 and TRBJ2-2; 9 bases agree with TRBD1. V shed 3 bases, J shed 7 bases, and the junction held 6 bases outside the gene matches. Germline CDR1 is WNHNN and CDR2 is SYGVQD (reference sequence). The CDR3 consists of 15 residues. CDR3: CASSDRTGGLGELFF. CDR3 nucleotide sequence: TGCGCCAGCAGTGACCGAACAGGGGGCCTCGGGGAGCTGTTTTTT.

This sequence joins TRBV5-1 and TRBJ2-7; 8 bases map to TRBD1. V lost 3 bases and J lost 5; bases outside the gene matches: 7. This CDR3 is 14 amino acids long. Germline V gives CDR1 SGHRS, CDR2 YFSETQ. CDR3 sequence: CASSSTGVIHEQYF. The DNA for the CDR3 is TGCGCCAGCAGCTCGACAGGGGTCATACACGAGCAGTACTTC.